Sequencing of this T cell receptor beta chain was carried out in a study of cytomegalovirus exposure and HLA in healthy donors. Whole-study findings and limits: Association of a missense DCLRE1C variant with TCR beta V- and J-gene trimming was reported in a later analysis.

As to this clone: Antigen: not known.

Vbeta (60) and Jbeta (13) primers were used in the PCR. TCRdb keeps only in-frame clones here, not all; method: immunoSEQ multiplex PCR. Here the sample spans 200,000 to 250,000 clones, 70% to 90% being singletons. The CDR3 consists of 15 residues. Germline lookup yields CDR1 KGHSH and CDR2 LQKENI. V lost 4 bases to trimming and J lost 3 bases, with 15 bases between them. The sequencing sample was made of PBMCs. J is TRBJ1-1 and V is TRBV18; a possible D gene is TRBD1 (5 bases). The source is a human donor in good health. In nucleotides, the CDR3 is TGTGCCAGCTCACAGACGGACAAATGGGACACTGAAGCTTTCTTT. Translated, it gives CASSQTDKWDTEAFF. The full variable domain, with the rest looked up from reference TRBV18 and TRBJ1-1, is NAGVMQNPRHLVRRRGQEARLRCSPMKGHSHVYWYRQLPEEGLKFMVYLQKENIIDESGMPKERFSAEFPKEGPSILRIQQVVRGDSAAYFCASSQTDKWDTEAFFGQGTRLTVV.